Presented here are 17 T cell receptor beta chains from one specimen sequenced in a study of cytomegalovirus exposure and HLA in healthy donors. The PCR had 60 Vbeta and 13 Jbeta primers. Assay used: immunoSEQ multiplex PCR; TCRdb lists only in-frame clones, some missing. The repertoire has roughly 190,000 clones, over 75% of them found once; the top ten carry approximately 6.3%. Sequencing input: PBMCs. The receptors come from a man aged 40-49 years in good health and CMV-seropositive.

This chain uses TRBV2 with TRBJ1-5; D call uncertain. The V gene lost 6 bases and the J gene lost 2 bases, with 8 bases spanning the gap. Germline loops: CDR1 SNHLY, CDR2 FYNNEI. This CDR3 spans 13 amino acids. CDR3 sequence (DNA): TGTGCCAGCAGACGCGAGGGCAATCAGCCCCAGCATTTT. This translates into CASRREGNQPQHF.

The V gene is TRBV6-1, the J gene TRBJ2-3; D possibly corresponds to TRBD2 (6 bases). This CDR3 has 14 amino acids. The V end was cut by 5 bases, the J end by 6 bases, with 15 bases between. In germline, CDR1 is MNHNS, CDR2 SASEGT. The CDR3 sequence is CASSQGLYLDTQYF. In DNA form, the CDR3 reads TGTGCCAGCAGTCAGGGACTTTATCTGGATACGCAGTATTTT.

V and J are TRBV19 and TRBJ1-5, with D uncertain. Trimming shortened V by 2 bases and J by 3 bases, and 8 bases separated the two germline ends. The germline V gene has CDR1 LNHDA and CDR2 SQIVND (reference sequence). The CDR3 contains 14 residues. The CDR3 nucleotides read TGTGCCAGTAGTATACCAGGTGTCAATCAGCCCCAGCATTTT. Its translation: CASSIPGVNQPQHF.

The chain combines TRBV7-8 with TRBJ2-3; 8 bases agree with TRBD2. The V and J ends lost 0 bases and 1 base, in that order; junction bases with no gene match: 3. This CDR3 is built from 16 residues. Germline loops: CDR1 SGHVS, CDR2 FQNEAQ. The DNA for the CDR3 is TGTGCCAGCAGCTTAGCTGGGACTAGTGGCACAGATACGCAGTATTTT. Its protein is CASSLAGTSGTDTQYF.

The genes are TRBV19 and TRBJ1-1; 9 bases match TRBD1. The CDR3 has 14 residues. Germline loops: CDR1 LNHDA, CDR2 SQIVND (reference sequence). The V and J ends lost 7 bases and 1 base, in that order; junction bases with no gene match: 4. The CDR3 coding sequence is TGTGCCAGTATCCAGACAGGGGGGAACACTGAAGCTTTCTTT. This codes for CASIQTGGNTEAFF.

The rearrangement joins TRBV30 to TRBJ1-2; no clear D. V lost 0 bases to trimming and J lost 4 bases, with 9 bases between them. The length of the CDR3 is 13 residues. Germline loops: CDR1 GTSNPN, CDR2 SVGIG (reference sequence). The CDR3 protein is CAWSVRGLYGYTF. DNA of the CDR3: TGTGCCTGGAGTGTTAGAGGGCTCTATGGCTACACCTTC.

The chain employs TRBV9 and TRBJ2-1; a weak D match, TRBD2 (5 bases). V dropped 4 bases and J dropped 3 bases, with 5 bases sitting between them. Per germline, CDR1 SGDLS and CDR2 YYNGEE. This CDR3 spans 12 amino acids. CDR3 bases: TGTGCCAGCAGCCGGGGCTACAATGAGCAGTTCTTC. Translation gives CASSRGYNEQFF.

The J gene is TRBJ1-1, the V gene TRBV6-5; 9 bases align to TRBD1. Germline V gene data show CDR1 as MNHEY and CDR2 as SVGAGI. The CDR3 extends over 14 amino acids. Unmatched junction bases numbered 7, after V lost 2 bases and J lost 9 bases. CDR3 sequence reads: CASSYGLQGAQAFF. CDR3 sequence (DNA): TGTGCCAGCAGTTACGGACTACAGGGGGCCCAAGCTTTCTTT.

The chain joins TRBV7-9 to TRBJ1-5; TRBD1 agrees at 10 bases. V lost 3 bases, J lost 6 bases, and 2 bases stayed unmatched. CDR1 and CDR2 from the germline V gene are SEHNR and FQNEAQ (reference sequence). The CDR3 is 14 residues long. Here the CDR3 reads CASSLGQGSQPQHF. The DNA of the CDR3 is TGTGCCAGCAGCTTGGGACAGGGGAGTCAGCCCCAGCATTTT.

A few counts support this clone. The V and J genes are TRBV30 and TRBJ1-3; 9 bases are a match to TRBD1. Germline V lookup: CDR1 GTSNPN, CDR2 SVGIG (reference sequence). CDR3 length equals 14 residues. J gave up 0 bases and V 5 bases, and 2 bases lay outside the gene matches. CDR3 nucleotide sequence: TGTGCCTGGGGGACAGGGCGCTCTGGAAACACCATATATTTT. It translates to CAWGTGRSGNTIYF.

The genes are TRBV30 and TRBJ2-7, with D tentatively TRBD1 (5 bases). The V and J ends lost 4 bases and 7 bases respectively, with 11 bases between them. The CDR3 has 11 amino acids. The germline V gene encodes CDR1 GTSNPN and CDR2 SVGIG (reference sequence). The CDR3 is CAWTRAGEQYF. The DNA for the CDR3 is TGTGCCTGGACCAGGGCTGGAGAGCAGTACTTC. The full variable domain, rest sourced from reference TRBV30 and TRBJ2-7, is SQTIHQWPATLVQPVGSPLSLECTVEGTSNPNLYWYRQAAGRGLQLLFYSVGIGQISSEVPQNLSASRPQDRQFILSSKKLLLSDSGFYLCAWTRAGEQYFGPGTRLTVT.

The J gene is TRBJ1-2, the V gene TRBV2; TRBD1 aligns across 9 bases. J lost 4 bases, V lost 6 bases, and 3 bases had no gene match. The length of the CDR3 is 13 residues. CDR1 is SNHLY and CDR2 is FYNNEI in the germline V gene. The CDR3 loop reads CASRGQGTYGYTF. In DNA form, the CDR3 reads TGTGCCAGCAGAGGACAGGGGACCTATGGCTACACCTTC.

This clone was found a few times. V gene TRBV27 combines with J gene TRBJ1-2; TRBD1 matches 7 bases. There are 15 residues in the CDR3. Germline lookup yields CDR1 MNHEY and CDR2 SMNVEV (reference sequence). After removal of 1 base from V and 3 bases from J, the junction contained 5 bases not matched to a gene. The CDR3 region has the DNA TGTGCCAGCAGTTTATTTTTCAGGGGGGACTATGGCTACACCTTC. Its protein is CASSLFFRGDYGYTF.

The count of this clone is one. The chain joins TRBV7-9 to TRBJ1-2; D possibly corresponds to TRBD1 (6 bases). The length of the CDR3 is 15 residues. Germline V gene sequence: CDR1 SEHNR, CDR2 FQNEAQ (reference sequence). V was shortened by 4 bases and J by 4 bases, with 16 bases between the two germline ends. Here the CDR3 DNA reads TGTGCCAGCAGCTCTGACCTCAGGGGTACCTATGGCTACACCTTC. The encoded protein is CASSSDLRGTYGYTF.

This chain connects TRBV7-3 to TRBJ2-3; the match to TRBD2 covers 11 bases. Germline V lookup: CDR1 SGHTA, CDR2 FQGTGA. This CDR3 contains 14 residues. V shed 3 bases and J 4 bases; nucleotides not matched to a gene: 0. The CDR3 DNA sequence: TGTGCCAGCAGCTTTAGCGGGGGGGCAGATACGCAGTATTTT. It encodes CASSFSGGADTQYF. The full variable domain, with the rest looked up from reference TRBV7-3 and TRBJ2-3, is GAGVSQTPSNKVTEKGKYVELRCDPISGHTALYWYRQSLGQGPEFLIYFQGTGAADDSGLPNDRFFAVRPEGSVSTLKIQRTERGDSAVYLCASSFSGGADTQYFGPGTRLTVL.

This chain links TRBV5-1 with TRBJ2-2; D gene ambiguous. The V end lost 0 bases, the J end lost 4 bases, and 10 bases lay between the germline ends. CDR3 length equals 15 residues. Germline V gene sequence: CDR1 SGHRS, CDR2 YFSETQ. Here the CDR3 DNA reads TGCGCCAGCAGCTTGGGGGCTACGAGCACCGGGGAGCTGTTTTTT. Its translation is CASSLGATSTGELFF. Full variable domain (outside the CDR3, taken from reference TRBV5-1 and TRBJ2-2): KAGVTQTPRYLIKTRGQQVTLSCSPISGHRSVSWYQQTPGQGLQFLFEYFSETQRNKGNFPGRFSGRQFSNSRSEMNVSTLELGDSALYLCASSLGATSTGELFFGEGSRLTVL.

This chain uses TRBV5-1 with TRBJ1-1, with 8 positions matching TRBD1. Looked up from germline, CDR1 is SGHRS and CDR2 is YFSETQ. The length of the CDR3 is 15 residues. The ends lost 0 bases at V and 1 base at J; junction bases unmatched: 2. This CDR3 is CASSLADRANTEAFF. The CDR3 DNA sequence: TGCGCCAGCAGCTTGGCGGACAGGGCGAACACTGAAGCTTTCTTT.